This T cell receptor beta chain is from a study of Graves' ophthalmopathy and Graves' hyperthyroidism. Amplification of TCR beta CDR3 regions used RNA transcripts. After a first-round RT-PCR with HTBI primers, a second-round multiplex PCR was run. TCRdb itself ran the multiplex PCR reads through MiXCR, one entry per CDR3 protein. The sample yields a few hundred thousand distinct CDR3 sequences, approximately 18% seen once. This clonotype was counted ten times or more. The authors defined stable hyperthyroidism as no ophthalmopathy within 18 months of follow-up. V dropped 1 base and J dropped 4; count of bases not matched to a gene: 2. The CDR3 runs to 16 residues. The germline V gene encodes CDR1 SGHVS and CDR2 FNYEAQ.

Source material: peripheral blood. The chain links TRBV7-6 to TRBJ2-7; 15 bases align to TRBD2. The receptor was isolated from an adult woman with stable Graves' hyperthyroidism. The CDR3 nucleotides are TGTGCCAGCAGCTTAGGTGGGACTAGCGGGAGGTACGAGCAGTACTTC. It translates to CASSLGGTSGRYEQYF.